Reported below is one T cell receptor beta chain. Stated treatment: PENTA 11 planned treatment interruption arm or continuous ART arm. Naive CD4+ CD45RA+ CD45RO- T cells were sorted from thawed PBMCs. These data belong to a study of HIV-infected children after antiretroviral therapy interruption. Study-wide background: Samples from the continuous-treatment group were taken at weeks 0, 48 and 150.

Unique molecular identifiers were included in an RNA-based 3' RACE TCR library. TCRdb recomputed calls from the 3' RACE reads with MiXCR, one row per CDR3 protein. Of about 89,000 distinct CDR3 sequences listed, roughly 6.7% are singletons. Germline V lookup: CDR1 SGHRS, CDR2 YFSETQ. V lost 4 bases, J lost 4 bases, and 17 bases lay in between. CDR3 length: 15 amino acids. This chain connects TRBV5-1 to TRBJ2-5; either TRBD1 or TRBD2 may supply D (5 bases each). The receptor comes from a pool of human donors with HIV. Sequencing was performed on CD45RA+ CD4+ T cells from PBMCs, pooled from several time points, taken from a donor given antiretroviral therapy, either interrupted or continuous. Subset here: naive CD4+ CD45RA+ CD45RO- T cells. CDR3 residues: CASSLAQDTRETQYF. For the CDR3, the DNA is TGCGCCAGCAGCCTAGCTCAGGACACGCGAGAGACCCAGTACTTC.